A single sample gave rise to the 27 T cell receptor beta chains below, sequenced in a study of response to subunit inactivated influenza vaccine. MiXCR, applied by TCRdb to the RT-PCR reads, yields one record per CDR3 protein. Of 800,000 or so distinct CDR3 sequences listed, around 20% are singletons. This specimen was PBMCs from blood, taken 4 to 6 days after vaccination. The receptors were sampled from a man in his forties or fifties who received an inactivated influenza vaccine.

A few counts support this clonotype. J is TRBJ1-1 and V is TRBV28, with 7 bases aligning to TRBD1. The CDR3 consists of 18 residues. Germline loops: CDR1 MDHEN, CDR2 SYDVKM. The trim removed 3 bases at V and 0 bases at J, leaving 13 bases unmatched. The CDR3 nucleotides are TGTGCCAGCAGTTTTCGTCCAGGGGGAAAAACTTTGAACACTGAAGCTTTCTTT. Its translation: CASSFRPGGKTLNTEAFF. The full variable domain, with the rest looked up from reference TRBV28 and TRBJ1-1, is DVKVTQSSRYLVKRTGEKVFLECVQDMDHENMFWYRQDPGLGLRLIYFSYDVKMKEKGDIPEGYSVSREKKERFSLILESASTNQTSMYLCASSFRPGGKTLNTEAFFGQGTRLTVV.

The rearrangement uses TRBV20-1 and TRBJ2-4; TRBD1 is a possible D gene (6 bases). Trimming removed 3 bases at V and 2 bases at J, with 11 bases between. Germline CDR1 and CDR2: DFQATT and SNEGSKA (reference sequence). This CDR3 has 14 amino acids. The CDR3 loop is CSASAGEPKNIQYF. CDR3 coding DNA: TGCAGTGCTAGTGCAGGGGAGCCCAAAAACATTCAGTACTTC.

V and J are TRBV18 and TRBJ2-1; maybe TRBD2 (5 bases). V lost 1 base and J 7 bases, leaving 17 bases between the germline ends. The CDR3 is made up of 16 amino acids. Germline lookup yields CDR1 KGHSH and CDR2 LQKENI. DNA for the CDR3: TGTGCCAGCTCACCACTTGAACCGGCCCCGGGGAATGAGCAGTTCTTC. Encoded protein: CASSPLEPAPGNEQFF. Looking up the rest from reference TRBV18 and TRBJ2-1 gives the full variable domain: NAGVMQNPRHLVRRRGQEARLRCSPMKGHSHVYWYRQLPEEGLKFMVYLQKENIIDESGMPKERFSAEFPKEGPSILRIQQVVRGDSAAYFCASSPLEPAPGNEQFFGPGTRLTVL.

This rearrangement joins TRBV20-1 to TRBJ2-2, with 7 bases aligning to TRBD2. The germline V gene encodes CDR1 DFQATT and CDR2 SNEGSKA (reference sequence). V lost 6 bases to trimming and J lost 4 bases; unmatched junction nucleotides: 11. CDR3 length: 15 residues. CDR3 sequence (DNA): TGCAGTGCCAACTCCCGGGACTACCCCACCGGGGAGCTGTTTTTT. Amino acid sequence: CSANSRDYPTGELFF.

There are a few counts of this clonotype. This chain links TRBV5-6 with TRBJ2-4, with 14 bases aligning to TRBD2. Per germline, CDR1 SGHDT and CDR2 YYEEEE. The CDR3 runs to 14 residues. V lost 4 bases to trimming and J lost 8 bases; unmatched junction nucleotides: 2. As DNA, the CDR3 is TGTGCCAGCAGCCCGGGACTAGCGGGAGACATTCAGTACTTC. This sequence encodes CASSPGLAGDIQYF.

This clonotype occurred many times. The chain is built from TRBV12-3 or TRBV12-4 and TRBJ1-2; a possible D gene is TRBD1 (5 bases). The CDR3 sequence is 15 residues long. V was shortened by 6 bases and J by 0 bases, with 14 bases between the two germline ends. The CDR3 bases are TGTGCCAGCAGGGCCGGGACGGCTACTAACTATGGCTACACCTTC. It translates to CASRAGTATNYGYTF.

This clonotype was seen at least ten times. This chain links TRBV20-1 with TRBJ2-5; D may be TRBD2 (6 bases). Germline V lookup: CDR1 DFQATT, CDR2 SNEGSKA (reference sequence). CDR3 length: 14 amino acids. Trimming took off 1 base at V and 5 bases at J, with 14 bases between the two ends. CDR3 protein: CSARGVGSVETQYF. The DNA of the CDR3 is TGCAGTGCTAGAGGAGTCGGGAGCGTCGAGACCCAGTACTTC.

The chain links TRBV12-3 or TRBV12-4 to TRBJ2-1; 8 positions match TRBD2. The CDR3 sequence is 15 residues long. Trimming took 1 base from V and 7 from J; bases not matched to a gene: 6. The CDR3 nucleotides read TGTGCCAGCAGTTTAGATCGGGGGGGACGGAATGAGCAGTTCTTC. It encodes CASSLDRGGRNEQFF.

This chain connects TRBV28 to TRBJ2-2, with D possibly TRBD1 on 6 matching bases. Per the germline V gene, CDR1 is MDHEN and CDR2 is SYDVKM. CDR3 length equals 19 residues. The V end was cut by 4 bases, the J end by 1 base, with 22 bases between. The CDR3 here is CASSSPGHRTQENTGELFF. The CDR3 DNA follows: TGTGCCAGCAGTTCACCGGGACACCGCACCCAGGAGAACACCGGGGAGCTGTTTTTT.

In its sample, this clonotype was seen a few times. V usage is TRBV7-2 and J usage is TRBJ1-1; no firm D call. In germline, CDR1 is SGHTA, CDR2 FQGNSA. V lost 5 bases to trimming and J lost 0 bases, with 16 bases between them. The CDR3 is made up of 16 amino acids. This CDR3 reads CASSLRHPSLNTEAFF. The CDR3 nucleotides are TGTGCCAGCAGCCTTCGACACCCCTCCCTGAACACTGAAGCTTTCTTT.

This clonotype occurred a few times. J is TRBJ2-7 and V is TRBV15; D ambiguous. V was clipped by 5 bases and J by 0 bases, with 17 bases between them. This CDR3 has 16 amino acids. Germline lookup yields CDR1 LNHNV and CDR2 YYDKDF (reference sequence). The CDR3 region has the DNA TGTGCCACCAGCGTGTCCGCTACAGTGAGCTCCTACGAGCAGTACTTC. Translating it yields CATSVSATVSSYEQYF.

This clonotype was counted only a few times. The V and J genes are TRBV6-5 and TRBJ1-1; tentative D call: TRBD1 (6 bases). Trimming left V 1 base short and J 3 bases short, with 12 bases between. CDR1 and CDR2 from the germline V gene are MNHEY and SVGAGI. CDR3 length equals 15 residues. DNA for the CDR3: TGTGCCAGCAGTTACTGGCGGGGGGCGGACACTGAAGCTTTCTTT. Residues: CASSYWRGADTEAFF.

This clonotype came up many times. V usage is TRBV5-1 and J usage is TRBJ2-7, with 11 bases that match TRBD2. The CDR3 extends over 14 amino acids. Germline assignment: CDR1 SGHRS and CDR2 YFSETQ. V lost 3 bases to trimming and J lost 6 bases; unmatched junction nucleotides: 5. DNA of the CDR3: TGCGCCAGCAGCTCGACTAGCGGGAAGGTCGAGCAGTACTTC. This codes for CASSSTSGKVEQYF.

For the CDR3, the DNA is TGCAGTGCTAGAGACCTCCGAGGACTAGCGGGAGGGGGGGTACACGAGCAGTACTTC. Amino acids: CSARDLRGLAGGGVHEQYF. The chain couples TRBV20-1 to TRBJ2-7; TRBD2 matches 15 bases. Germline CDR1 and CDR2: DFQATT and SNEGSKA (reference sequence). V dropped 0 bases and J dropped 5; count of bases not matched to a gene: 14. The CDR3 has 19 residues.

J is TRBJ2-1 and V is TRBV5-1; D is perhaps TRBD1 (6 bases). This CDR3 has 15 amino acids. The V gene lost 4 bases and the J gene lost 3 bases, with 14 bases spanning the gap. Germline assignment: CDR1 SGHRS and CDR2 YFSETQ. CDR3: CASSATGVYYNEQFF. The CDR3 region has the DNA TGCGCCAGCAGCGCGACAGGAGTCTACTACAATGAGCAGTTCTTC.

This clonotype was detected a few times. The chain is built from TRBV4-2 and TRBJ1-4, with a possible D match to TRBD1 (6 bases). The V gene lost 3 bases and the J gene lost 4 bases, with 9 bases spanning the gap. This CDR3 spans 14 amino acids. Per germline, CDR1 LGHNA and CDR2 YNFKEQ. CDR3 sequence (DNA): TGTGCCAGCAGCCACAGGGGCCTTAATGAAAAACTGTTTTTT. It codes for CASSHRGLNEKLFF.

The sample holds a few counts of this clonotype. The V gene is TRBV6-5, the J gene TRBJ2-1, with TRBD2 identical over 12 bases. The CDR3 runs to 17 residues. CDR1 and CDR2 from the germline V gene are MNHEY and SVGAGI. Trimming cost V 0 bases and J 6 bases; bases outside gene matches: 6. DNA of the CDR3: TGTGCCAGCAGTTACTCGCCCGGACTAGCGGGAAGCAATGAGCAGTTCTTC. The encoded protein is CASSYSPGLAGSNEQFF.

This clonotype was seen a handful of times. This chain links TRBV20-1 with TRBJ1-2, with D unresolved. There are 12 residues in the CDR3. Germline V lookup: CDR1 DFQATT, CDR2 SNEGSKA (reference sequence). V shed 0 bases and J shed 8 bases, with 10 bases lying between them. This CDR3 reads CSARDQARGYTF. In nucleotides, the CDR3 is TGCAGTGCTAGAGATCAGGCTAGGGGCTACACCTTC.

This clonotype has more than one count but fewer than ten. The chain recombines TRBV11-2 with TRBJ1-6; 7 bases map to TRBD1. Trimming took 5 bases from V and 5 from J; bases not matched to a gene: 6. The germline V gene encodes CDR1 SGHAT and CDR2 FQNNGV. This CDR3 spans 15 amino acids. The CDR3 reads CASSQTGQNNSPLHF. CDR3 in DNA: TGTGCCAGCAGCCAGACAGGGCAAAATAATTCACCCCTCCACTTT.

V usage is TRBV5-1 and J usage is TRBJ1-5, with a tentative D call TRBD1 (5 bases). This CDR3 comprises 14 residues. Trimming removed 4 bases from V and 3 bases from J, with 11 bases in between. CDR1 is SGHRS, CDR2 YFSETQ, per germline. The CDR3, as DNA: TGCGCCAGCAGCCCTGACAGCGTCAATCAGCCCCAGCATTTT. Translating it yields CASSPDSVNQPQHF.

This clonotype was observed a handful of times. This rearrangement joins TRBV6-5 to TRBJ2-7; D is unresolved. Per the germline V gene, CDR1 is MNHEY and CDR2 is SVGAGI. Trimming took 2 bases from V and 2 from J, leaving 13 bases between them. The CDR3 sequence is 15 residues long. The CDR3 here is CASSYQGALPYEQYF. For the CDR3, the DNA is TGTGCCAGCAGTTACCAAGGAGCCCTACCCTACGAGCAGTACTTC.

This clonotype was picked up a small number of times. V gene TRBV20-1 combines with J gene TRBJ2-1; unclear D gene. V gave up 0 bases and J gave up 1 base, with 10 bases separating them. CDR3 length equals 15 residues. Germline CDR1 reads DFQATT; CDR2 reads SNEGSKA (reference sequence). CDR3 amino acids: CSAREATQSYNEQFF. The CDR3 nucleotides read TGCAGTGCTAGAGAAGCGACCCAGTCCTACAATGAGCAGTTCTTC.

This chain joins TRBV11-3 and TRBJ2-7; the D is unclear. The germline gives CDR1 SGHNT, CDR2 YENEEA. This CDR3 contains 15 residues. Trimming removed 5 bases from V and 4 bases from J, with 18 bases in between. Here the CDR3 reads CASSAHPGRQYEQYF. CDR3 DNA sequence: TGTGCCAGCAGCGCACATCCTGGACGGCAATACGAGCAGTACTTC.

The chain recombines TRBV20-1 with TRBJ1-1; D gene ambiguous. The V gene lost 3 bases and the J gene lost 0 bases, with 11 bases spanning the gap. Germline lookup yields CDR1 DFQATT and CDR2 SNEGSKA (reference sequence). The CDR3 has 14 amino acids. As DNA, the CDR3 is TGCAGTGCTAGGGCGACCGGGGTGAACACTGAAGCTTTCTTT. Protein product: CSARATGVNTEAFF.

This clonotype occurred a few times. The CDR3 region is CASSPLAGNTEAFF. For the CDR3, the DNA is TGTGCCAGCAGTCCCCTAGCGGGGAACACTGAAGCTTTCTTT. The J gene is TRBJ1-1, the V gene TRBV27; D not certain. Germline lookup yields CDR1 MNHEY and CDR2 SMNVEV (reference sequence). The CDR3 consists of 14 residues. V gave up 5 bases and J gave up 1 base, with 11 bases separating them.

This clonotype has more than one count but fewer than ten. The chain joins TRBV4-3 to TRBJ2-2; D unresolved. V dropped 4 bases and J dropped 1 base, with 19 bases sitting between them. CDR1 LGHNA and CDR2 YSLEER come from the germline V gene. CDR3 length equals 18 residues. DNA for the CDR3: TGCGCCAGCAGCCCAAGAGATTGGACGGACGAGAACACCGGGGAGCTGTTTTTT. Its translation is CASSPRDWTDENTGELFF.

V gene TRBV9 combines with J gene TRBJ1-6; D call uncertain. Trimming took 0 bases from V and 5 from J, leaving 9 bases between them. The CDR3 spans 15 residues. Per germline, CDR1 SGDLS and CDR2 YYNGEE. In nucleotides, the CDR3 is TGTGCCAGCAGCGTAGAAGGGTCCCATAATTCACCCCTCCACTTT. It codes for CASSVEGSHNSPLHF.